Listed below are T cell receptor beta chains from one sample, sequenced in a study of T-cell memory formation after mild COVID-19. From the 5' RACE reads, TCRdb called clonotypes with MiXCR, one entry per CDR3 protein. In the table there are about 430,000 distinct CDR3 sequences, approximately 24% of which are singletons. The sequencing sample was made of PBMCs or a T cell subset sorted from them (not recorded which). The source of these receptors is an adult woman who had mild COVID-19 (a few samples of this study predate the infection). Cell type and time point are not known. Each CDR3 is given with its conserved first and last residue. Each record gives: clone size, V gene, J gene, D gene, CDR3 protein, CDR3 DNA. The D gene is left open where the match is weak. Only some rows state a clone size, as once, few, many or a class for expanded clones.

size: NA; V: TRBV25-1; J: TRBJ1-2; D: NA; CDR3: CASSDGGRFLGYTF; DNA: TGTGCCAGCAGTGATGGGGGTCGATTTCTGGGCTACACCTTC
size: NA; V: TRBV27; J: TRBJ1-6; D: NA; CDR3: CASSLIMDNSPLHF; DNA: TGTGCCAGCAGTTTAATCATGGATAATTCACCCCTCCACTTT
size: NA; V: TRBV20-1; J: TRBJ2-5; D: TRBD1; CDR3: CSARQDRGETQYF; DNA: TGCAGTGCTCGCCAGGACAGGGGAGAGACCCAGTACTTC
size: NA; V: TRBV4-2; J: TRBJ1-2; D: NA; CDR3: CASREGGTYGYTF; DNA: TGTGCCAGCCGCGAGGGGGGAACCTATGGCTACACCTTC
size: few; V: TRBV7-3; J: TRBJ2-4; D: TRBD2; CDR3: CASSPGGAENIQYF; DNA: TGTGCCAGCAGCCCGGGAGGGGCGGAAAACATTCAGTACTTC
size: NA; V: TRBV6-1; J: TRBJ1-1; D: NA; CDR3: CASSEAFYGTEAFF; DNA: TGTGCCAGCAGTGAGGCCTTCTATGGTACTGAAGCTTTCTTT
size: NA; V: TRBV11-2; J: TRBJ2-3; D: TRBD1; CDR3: CASSPYRGRTDTQYF; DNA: TGTGCCAGCAGCCCCTACAGGGGGCGTACAGATACGCAGTATTTT
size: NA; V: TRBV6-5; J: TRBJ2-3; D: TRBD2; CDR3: CASSHRGLAGTDTQYF; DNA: TGTGCCAGCAGTCACAGGGGACTAGCGGGCACAGATACGCAGTATTTT
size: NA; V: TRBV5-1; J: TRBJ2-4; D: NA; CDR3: CASSPRQGSLTKNIQYF; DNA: TGCGCCAGCAGCCCGCGCCAGGGGTCCCTTACCAAAAACATTCAGTACTTC
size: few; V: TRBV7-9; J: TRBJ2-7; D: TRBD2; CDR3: CASSLTAPGRGEQYF; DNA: TGTGCCAGCAGCTTAACCGCCCCCGGGAGGGGAGAGCAGTACTTC
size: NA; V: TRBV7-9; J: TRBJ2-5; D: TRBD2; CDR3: CASSRTSGGGQETQYF; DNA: TGTGCCAGCAGCCGGACTAGCGGGGGGGGCCAAGAGACCCAGTACTTC
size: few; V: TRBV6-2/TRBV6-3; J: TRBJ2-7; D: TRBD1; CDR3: CASSQPGQFPYEQYF; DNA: TGTGCCAGCAGTCAACCGGGACAGTTCCCCTACGAGCAGTACTTC
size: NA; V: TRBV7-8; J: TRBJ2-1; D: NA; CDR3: CASSQPGRNNEQFF; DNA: TGTGCCAGCAGCCAACCGGGACGCAACAATGAGCAGTTCTTC
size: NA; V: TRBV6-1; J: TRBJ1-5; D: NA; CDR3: CASSARTASNQPQHF; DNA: TGTGCCAGCAGCGCACGGACAGCTAGCAATCAGCCCCAGCATTTT
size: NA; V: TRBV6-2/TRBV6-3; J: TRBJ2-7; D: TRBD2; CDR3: CASGHFRREGLVFEQYF; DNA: TGTGCCAGCGGTCACTTCCGACGGGAGGGCCTTGTGTTCGAGCAGTACTTC
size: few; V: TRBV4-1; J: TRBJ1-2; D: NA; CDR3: CASSQEDGGPYGYTF; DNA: TGCGCCAGCAGCCAAGAAGACGGAGGCCCTTATGGCTACACCTTC
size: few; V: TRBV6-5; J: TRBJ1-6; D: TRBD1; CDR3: CASSPATGGGYNSPLHF; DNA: TGTGCCAGCAGTCCCGCGACAGGGGGTGGCTATAATTCACCCCTCCACTTT
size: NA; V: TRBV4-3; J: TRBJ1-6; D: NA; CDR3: CASSQLGGSSYNSPLHF; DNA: TGCGCCAGCAGCCAATTAGGGGGGAGCTCCTATAATTCACCCCTCCACTTT
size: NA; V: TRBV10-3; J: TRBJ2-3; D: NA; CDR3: CAISELGHSSDTQYF; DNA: TGTGCCATCAGTGAGTTGGGACATTCGTCGGATACGCAGTATTTT
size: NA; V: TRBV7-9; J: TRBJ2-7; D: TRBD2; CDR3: CASSFSGVSYEQYF; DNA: TGTGCCAGCAGCTTCAGCGGGGTCTCCTACGAGCAGTACTTC
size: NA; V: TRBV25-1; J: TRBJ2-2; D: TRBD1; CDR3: CASLGQGNTGELFF; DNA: TGTGCCAGCCTCGGACAGGGGAACACCGGGGAGCTGTTTTTT
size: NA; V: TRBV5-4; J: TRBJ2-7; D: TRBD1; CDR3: CASSLDGTAFYEQYF; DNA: TGTGCCAGCAGCCTGGACGGGACAGCCTTCTACGAGCAGTACTTC
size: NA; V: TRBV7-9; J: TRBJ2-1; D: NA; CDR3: CASSWAGNEQFF; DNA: TGTGCCAGCAGCTGGGCGGGCAATGAGCAGTTCTTC
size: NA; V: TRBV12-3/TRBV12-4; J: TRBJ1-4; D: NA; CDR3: CASRPGLSNEKLFF; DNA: TGTGCCAGCAGGCCGGGACTCAGTAATGAAAAACTGTTTTTT
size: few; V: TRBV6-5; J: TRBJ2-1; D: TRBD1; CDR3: CASTRTGVYNEQFF; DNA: TGTGCCAGCACTAGGACAGGGGTTTACAATGAGCAGTTCTTC
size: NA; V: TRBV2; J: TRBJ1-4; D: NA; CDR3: CASRTDRTNEKLFF; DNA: TGTGCCAGCAGAACGGACAGAACTAATGAAAAACTGTTTTTT
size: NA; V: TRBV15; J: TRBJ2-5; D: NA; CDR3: CATSRQGETQYF; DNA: TGTGCCACCAGCAGACAAGGAGAGACCCAGTACTTC
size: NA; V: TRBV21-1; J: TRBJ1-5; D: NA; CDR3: CASRHRKRPQHF; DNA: TGTGCCAGCAGGCACAGGAAGAGGCCCCAGCATTTT
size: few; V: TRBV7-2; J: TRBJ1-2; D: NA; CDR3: CASSPAGNYGYTF; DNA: TGTGCCAGCAGCCCAGCAGGGAACTATGGCTACACCTTC